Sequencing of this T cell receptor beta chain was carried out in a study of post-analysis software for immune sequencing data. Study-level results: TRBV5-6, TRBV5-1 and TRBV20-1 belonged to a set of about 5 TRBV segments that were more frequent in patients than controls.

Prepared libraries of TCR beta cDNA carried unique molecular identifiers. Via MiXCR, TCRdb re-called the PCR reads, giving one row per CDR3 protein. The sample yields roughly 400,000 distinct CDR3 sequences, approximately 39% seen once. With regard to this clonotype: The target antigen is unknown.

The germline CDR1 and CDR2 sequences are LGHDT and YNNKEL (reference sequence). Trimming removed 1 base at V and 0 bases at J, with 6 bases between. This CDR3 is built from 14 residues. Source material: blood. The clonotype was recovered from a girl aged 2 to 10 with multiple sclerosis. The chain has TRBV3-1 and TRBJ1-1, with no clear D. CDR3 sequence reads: CASSQGVMNTEAFF. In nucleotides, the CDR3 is TGTGCCAGCAGCCAAGGTGTGATGAACACTGAAGCTTTCTTT.